This T cell receptor (beta chain) was found in a study of blood T cell repertoires in COVID-19. Study in general: The study drew acute and convalescent COVID-19 samples from the United States, Italy and Spain. T cells, B-cell-depleted T cells, or PBMCs provided the cDNA or gDNA that served as material.

In the authors' workflow: Amplification with reference gene primers provided the estimates of nucleated cell counts. Libraries were prepared by immunoSEQ multiplex PCR; TCRdb keeps only in-frame clonotypes and omits some of them. That table furnishes V, J and clone size, whereas the DNA furnished D and trimming. The table has 70,000 to 95,000 clones, about 88% seen once. Trimming took off 2 bases at V and 4 bases at J, with 11 bases between the two ends. Germline V gene data show CDR1 as SQVTM and CDR2 as ANQGSEA. The CDR3 sequence is 13 residues long. What was sequenced was peripheral blood. The chain carries TRBV29-1 and TRBJ2-5, with D maybe TRBD1 (5 bases). The TCR was taken from an elderly woman with active COVID-19. The CDR3 here is CSVESHRSETQYF. Written as DNA, the CDR3 is TGCAGCGTTGAATCCCACAGGTCAGAGACCCAGTACTTC.